The 31 T cell receptor beta chains below come from one sample, sequenced in a study of cytomegalovirus exposure and HLA in healthy donors. The PCR was carried out with 60 Vbeta primers and 13 Jbeta primers. Sequenced by immunoSEQ multiplex PCR; TCRdb stores in-frame clones only, minus some. The sample records 85,000 to 100,000 clones, more than 60% being singletons. The sequenced material came from PBMCs. The receptors were sampled from a human donor in good health.

This clone showed up just once. The gene calls are TRBV19 and TRBJ1-4, with 10 bases identical to TRBD1. The J segment lost 5 bases and the V segment lost 4 bases, leaving 4 bases of the junction unmatched. The CDR3 sequence is 15 residues long. Looked up from germline, CDR1 is LNHDA and CDR2 is SQIVND (reference sequence). DNA of the CDR3: TGTGCCAGTAGTAAGCGGACAGGGGGAAATGAAAAACTGTTTTTT. Translating it yields CASSKRTGGNEKLFF.

The chain joins TRBV5-4 to TRBJ2-5; TRBD2 matches 10 bases. With 0 bases clipped from V and 4 bases from J, the junction kept 6 bases outside the gene matches. The CDR3 has 16 amino acids. Per the germline V gene, CDR1 is SGHNT and CDR2 is YYREEE (reference sequence). CDR3 residues: CASSLVSGRGGETQYF. CDR3 DNA sequence: TGTGCCAGCAGCTTGGTGAGCGGGAGGGGCGGAGAGACCCAGTACTTC. The variable domain in full, completed from reference TRBV5-4 and TRBJ2-5, reads ETGVTQSPTHLIKTRGQQVTLRCSSQSGHNTVSWYQQALGQGPQFIFQYYREEENGRGNFPPRFSGLQFPNYSSELNVNALELDDSALYLCASSLVSGRGGETQYFGPGTRLLVL.

V usage is TRBV5-4 and J usage is TRBJ2-3; TRBD1 agrees at 8 bases. The V and J ends lost 4 bases and 4 bases, in that order; junction bases with no gene match: 5. Germline CDR1 is SGHNT and CDR2 is YYREEE (reference sequence). There are 14 residues in the CDR3. This CDR3 is CASSRGQDPDTQYF. CDR3 DNA sequence: TGTGCCAGCAGCCGGGGACAGGACCCAGATACGCAGTATTTT.

The chain has TRBV29-1 and TRBJ2-7; 9 positions agree with TRBD2. Germline CDR1 reads SQVTM; CDR2 reads ANQGSEA. V lost 4 bases, J lost 4 bases, and 11 bases stayed unmatched. The CDR3 is 15 amino acids. Here the CDR3 reads CSVVVWREGRYEQYF. CDR3 in DNA: TGCAGCGTTGTGGTTTGGCGGGAGGGCAGGTACGAGCAGTACTTC.

Comment on this clone: An end of the junction does not agree with germline; a read error may underlie this. The rearrangement joins TRBV9 to TRBJ1-5; 9 bases match TRBD1. The CDR3 is made up of 13 amino acids. Germline CDR1 is SGDLS and CDR2 is YYNGEE. CDR3 amino acids: CASSRQGDQPQHF. CDR3 bases: TGTGCGAGCAGCCGACAGGGGGATCAGCCCCAGCATTTT.

J is TRBJ1-4 and V is TRBV5-1, with 7 positions matching TRBD1. Germline values: CDR1 SGHRS, CDR2 YFSETQ. After removal of 4 bases from V and 7 bases from J, the junction contained 10 bases not matched to a gene. The CDR3 length is 15 residues. The CDR3 sequence is CASSQEGAGGEKLFF. DNA for the CDR3: TGCGCCAGCAGCCAGGAGGGGGCAGGAGGTGAAAAACTGTTTTTT.

This clone is a singleton in its sample. This chain uses TRBV29-1 with TRBJ2-3, with 9 nucleotides matching TRBD1. CDR3 length: 14 residues. J gave up 2 bases and V 7 bases, and 7 bases lay outside the gene matches. Per the germline V gene, CDR1 is SQVTM and CDR2 is ANQGSEA. This CDR3 is CSASGQGNTDTQYF. In DNA, the CDR3 is TGCAGCGCGAGCGGACAGGGGAACACAGATACGCAGTATTTT.

The chain links TRBV7-2 to TRBJ1-1; the D is unclear. The CDR3 extends over 14 amino acids. Trimming took 1 base from V and 5 from J, leaving 11 bases between them. Germline values: CDR1 SGHTA, CDR2 FQGNSA. The CDR3 DNA reads as TGTGCCAGCAGCTTAGAATTTTTGCGGACTGAAGCTTTCTTT. It specifies CASSLEFLRTEAFF.

The CDR3 coding sequence is TGTGCCAGCAGGCAGGGGAATCAAGAGACCCAGTACTTC. The encoded protein is CASRQGNQETQYF. The rearrangement uses TRBV2 and TRBJ2-5, with a possible D match to TRBD1 (6 bases). This CDR3 is 13 amino acids long. Germline values: CDR1 SNHLY, CDR2 FYNNEI. Trimming took 6 bases from V and 2 from J, leaving 10 bases between them.

The V and J genes are TRBV7-9 and TRBJ2-3; 10 bases match TRBD1. Germline trimming cut 5 bases from V and 5 bases from J; bases unmatched to any gene: 13. This CDR3 contains 17 residues. The germline gives CDR1 SEHNR, CDR2 FQNEAQ (reference sequence). The CDR3 region has the DNA TGTGCCAGCAGCCCCCTGCCCCGACAGGGGGCAAAAGATACGCAGTATTTT. Translation gives CASSPLPRQGAKDTQYF.

The rearrangement links TRBV5-1 to TRBJ2-7; a possible D gene is TRBD2 (6 bases). CDR3 size: 15 residues. V was clipped by 5 bases and J by 5 bases, with 20 bases between them. Germline V gives CDR1 SGHRS, CDR2 YFSETQ. The CDR3 reads CASRAGGNSKNEQYF. CDR3 bases: TGCGCCAGCAGGGCTGGCGGGAACTCCAAGAACGAGCAGTACTTC.

This clone has more than one count but fewer than ten. V is TRBV2 and J is TRBJ2-2; D unclear. Germline V gene data show CDR1 as SNHLY and CDR2 as FYNNEI. The V gene lost 4 bases and the J gene lost 1 base, with 4 bases spanning the gap. This CDR3 has 13 residues. CDR3 residues: CASSVLNTGELFF. The DNA for the CDR3 is TGTGCCAGCAGTGTCCTGAACACCGGGGAGCTGTTTTTT.

V usage is TRBV4-3 and J usage is TRBJ2-3; D is perhaps TRBD2 (5 bases). CDR3 length equals 14 residues. The V gene's germline CDR1 is LGHNA and CDR2 YSLEER. The ends were cut back, 0 bases at V and 6 bases at J, with 10 bases in the middle. CDR3 sequence (DNA): TGCGCCAGCAGCCAAGATCTCGGGGTTGATACGCAGTATTTT. It codes for CASSQDLGVDTQYF.

This chain uses TRBV13 with TRBJ1-5, with 7 bases that match TRBD1. Looked up from germline, CDR1 is PRHDT and CDR2 is FYEKMQ (reference sequence). This CDR3 is 13 amino acids long. Trimming cost V 5 bases and J 7 bases; bases outside gene matches: 5. This CDR3 is CASSLDRAQPQHF. As DNA, the CDR3 is TGTGCCAGCAGCCTCGACAGGGCACAGCCCCAGCATTTT.

In regard to this clone: A read error may account for a junction end that differs from germline. V usage is TRBV7-9 and J usage is TRBJ1-1, with unresolved D. This CDR3 has 12 residues. The germline V gene has CDR1 SEHNR and CDR2 FQNEAQ (reference sequence). CDR3 region: CSSSEMNTEAFF. The CDR3 region has the DNA TGTTCCAGCAGCGAGATGAACACTGAAGCTTTCTTT.

The rearrangement uses TRBV4-1 and TRBJ1-4; D not resolved. Per the germline V gene, CDR1 is MGHRA and CDR2 is YSYEKL. The CDR3 has 15 residues. The V gene lost 4 bases and the J gene lost 5 bases, with 14 bases spanning the gap. The chain's CDR3 is CASSRPLAGNEKLFF. In DNA form, the CDR3 reads TGCGCCAGCAGCCGACCCCTGGCGGGGAATGAAAAACTGTTTTTT.

This clone was picked up a small number of times. The rearrangement joins TRBV4-3 to TRBJ1-2; tentative D call: TRBD1 (5 bases). The CDR3 loop spans 15 amino acids. V was trimmed by 0 bases and J by 7 bases, leaving 15 bases between them. From germline, CDR1 is LGHNA and CDR2 YSLEER. This CDR3 reads CASSQDRAGVAGYTF. CDR3 nucleotides: TGCGCCAGCAGCCAAGATCGGGCGGGGGTCGCTGGCTACACCTTC.

The chain combines TRBV9 with TRBJ1-3, with 9 positions matching TRBD1. This CDR3 has 16 amino acids. Germline V gives CDR1 SGDLS, CDR2 YYNGEE. V lost 7 bases and J lost 2; bases outside the gene matches: 10. CDR3 residues: CASAIGGDRAGNTIYF. CDR3 sequence (DNA): TGTGCCAGCGCTATTGGGGGGGACAGGGCTGGAAACACCATATATTTT.

The V gene is TRBV7-9, the J gene TRBJ2-7; 7 bases line up with TRBD2. This CDR3 has 17 amino acids. Germline CDR1 is SEHNR and CDR2 is FQNEAQ (reference sequence). After removal of 5 bases from V and 5 bases from J, the junction contained 18 bases not matched to a gene. The CDR3 nucleotides read TGTGCCAGCAGCGCGTATAGTCGTACTAGCGAGGTGGACGAGCAGTACTTC. Residues: CASSAYSRTSEVDEQYF.

The chain uses TRBV2 and TRBJ2-2, with 12 bases lining up with TRBD2. The CDR3 runs to 16 residues. Germline lookup yields CDR1 SNHLY and CDR2 FYNNEI. The trim removed 6 bases at V and 5 bases at J, leaving 7 bases unmatched. DNA of the CDR3: TGTGCCAGCAGGGCTACTAGCGGGGGGAAAACCGGGGAGCTGTTTTTT. Encoded protein: CASRATSGGKTGELFF.

The chain has TRBV5-1 and TRBJ2-2; perhaps TRBD2 as D (6 bases). The CDR3 is 16 amino acids. The germline CDR1 and CDR2 sequences are SGHRS and YFSETQ. Between the trimmed V and J ends, which lost 0 bases and 0 bases, there was a span of 9 bases. The CDR3 DNA sequence: TGCGCCAGCAGCTTGGTCGCGGGGCCGAACACCGGGGAGCTGTTTTTT. This sequence encodes CASSLVAGPNTGELFF. The variable domain in full, completed from reference TRBV5-1 and TRBJ2-2, reads KAGVTQTPRYLIKTRGQQVTLSCSPISGHRSVSWYQQTPGQGLQFLFEYFSETQRNKGNFPGRFSGRQFSNSRSEMNVSTLELGDSALYLCASSLVAGPNTGELFFGEGSRLTVL.

This clone was counted a few times. The J gene is TRBJ2-2, the V gene TRBV11-2; TRBD1 matches at 7 bases. CDR1 is SGHAT and CDR2 is FQNNGV in the germline V gene. This CDR3 contains 15 residues. V lost 6 bases and J lost 5; bases outside the gene matches: 9. The CDR3 DNA is TGTGCCAGCAGATCAACGACAGGGCGAACCGGGGAGCTGTTTTTT. This gives the protein CASRSTTGRTGELFF.

The chain couples TRBV6-5 to TRBJ1-1, with 9 positions matching TRBD1. The CDR3 consists of 14 residues. V gave up 6 bases and J gave up 5 bases; unmatched junction bases: 7. Germline V gene lookup returns CDR1 MNHEY and CDR2 SVGAGI. The CDR3 DNA follows: TGTGCCAGCAGCCTCCCCGACAGGGGGACTGAAGCTTTCTTT. As protein: CASSLPDRGTEAFF.

J is TRBJ2-2 and V is TRBV11-2, with D tentatively TRBD2 (5 bases). CDR1 is SGHAT, CDR2 FQNNGV, per germline. Trimming cost V 1 base and J 0 bases, with 9 bases left between them. This CDR3 is built from 16 residues. CDR3 coding DNA: TGTGCCAGCAGCTTAGGGCGGGCTGCGAACACCGGGGAGCTGTTTTTT. This translates into CASSLGRAANTGELFF.

Regarding this clone: Relative to the germline gene, one junction end is altered; a read error may explain this. This chain joins TRBV4-1 and TRBJ1-6, with no clear D. The V gene's germline CDR1 is MGHRA and CDR2 YSYEKL. This CDR3 contains 14 residues. DNA for the CDR3: TGCGCCAGCAGCGAAGAGGTAGTCAATTCACCCCTCCACTTT. As protein: CASSEEVVNSPLHF.

This clone occurred a few times. The V and J genes are TRBV18 and TRBJ1-1, with 9 bases fitting TRBD1. V lost 2 bases and J lost 0; bases outside the gene matches: 10. CDR1 is KGHSH, CDR2 LQKENI, per germline. This CDR3 contains 18 residues. DNA for the CDR3: TGTGCCAGCTCACCAAGGACAGGGGCAGGTTCCATGAACACTGAAGCTTTCTTT. Protein sequence: CASSPRTGAGSMNTEAFF.

This clone was seen only a few times. Here the CDR3 DNA reads TGTGCCATCAGCCCAGGGCATAGCAATCAGCCCCAGCATTTT. Protein product: CAISPGHSNQPQHF. The chain recombines TRBV10-3 with TRBJ1-5, with D tentatively TRBD1 (5 bases). Germline CDR1 ENHRY, CDR2 SYGVKD. V shed 6 bases and J shed 0 bases, with 9 bases lying between them. The CDR3 contains 14 residues.

The chain has TRBV10-3 and TRBJ1-1, with no clear D. Germline CDR1 ENHRY, CDR2 SYGVKD. V shed 3 bases and J shed 1 base, with 12 bases lying between them. This CDR3 is 15 amino acids long. The CDR3 DNA reads TGTGCCATCAGTGACCCCAGGTTACCGAACACTGAAGCTTTCTTT. The encoded protein is CAISDPRLPNTEAFF.

The chain couples TRBV27 to TRBJ1-6; D possibly corresponds to TRBD1 (5 bases). Germline CDR1 is MNHEY and CDR2 is SMNVEV (reference sequence). There are 15 residues in the CDR3. V was clipped by 3 bases and J by 4 bases, with 10 bases between them. CDR3 bases: TGTGCCAGCAGTTTTTTGCAGGGATATAATTCACCCCTCCACTTT. It codes for CASSFLQGYNSPLHF.

This clone was found once. The CDR3 spells CASSLVGAKGGEQYF. The CDR3 DNA reads TGTGCCAGCAGCTTGGTGGGGGCAAAAGGAGGCGAGCAGTACTTC. This chain links TRBV5-6 with TRBJ2-7; a possible D gene is TRBD1 (6 bases). V gave up 0 bases and J gave up 6 bases, with 16 bases separating them. Germline V gene sequence: CDR1 SGHDT, CDR2 YYEEEE. This CDR3 has 15 residues.

J is TRBJ2-1 and V is TRBV28; D call uncertain. The CDR3 is 13 residues long. The V and J ends lost 5 bases and 7 bases respectively, with 12 bases between them. The germline CDR1 and CDR2 sequences are MDHEN and SYDVKM. The DNA for the CDR3 is TGTGCCAGCAGTCCTACTCTTCTGAATGAGCAGTTCTTC. Translated: CASSPTLLNEQFF.